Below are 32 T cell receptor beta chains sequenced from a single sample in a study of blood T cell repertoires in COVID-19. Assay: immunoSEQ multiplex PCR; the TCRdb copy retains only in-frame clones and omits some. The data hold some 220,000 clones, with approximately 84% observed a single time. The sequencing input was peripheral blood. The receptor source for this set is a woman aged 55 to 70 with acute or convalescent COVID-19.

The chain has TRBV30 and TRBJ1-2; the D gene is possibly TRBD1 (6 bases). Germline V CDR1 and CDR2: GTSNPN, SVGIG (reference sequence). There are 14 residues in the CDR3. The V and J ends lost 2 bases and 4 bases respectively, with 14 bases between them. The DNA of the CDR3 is TGTGCCTGGAGTCCGGGTCAGGGGTCCTATGGCTACACCTTC. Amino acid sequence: CAWSPGQGSYGYTF.

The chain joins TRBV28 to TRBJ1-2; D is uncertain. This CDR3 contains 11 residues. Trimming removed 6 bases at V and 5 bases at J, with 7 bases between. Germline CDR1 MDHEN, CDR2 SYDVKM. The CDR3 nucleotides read TGTGCCAGCAGGGCGGAATATGGCTACACCTTC. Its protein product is CASRAEYGYTF.

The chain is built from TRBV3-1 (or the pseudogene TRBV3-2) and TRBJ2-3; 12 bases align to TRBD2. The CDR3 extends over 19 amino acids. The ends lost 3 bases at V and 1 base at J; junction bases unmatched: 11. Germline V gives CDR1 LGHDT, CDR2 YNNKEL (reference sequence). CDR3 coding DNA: TGTGCCAGCAGCCACGCTTGGACTAGCGGGGCGTTTGGCACAGATACGCAGTATTTT. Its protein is CASSHAWTSGAFGTDTQYF.

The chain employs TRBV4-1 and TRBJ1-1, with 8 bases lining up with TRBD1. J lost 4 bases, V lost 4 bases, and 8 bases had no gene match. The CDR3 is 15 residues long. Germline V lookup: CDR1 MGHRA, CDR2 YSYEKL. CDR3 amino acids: CASSRSGTGATEAFF. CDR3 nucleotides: TGCGCCAGCAGCCGATCCGGGACAGGAGCCACTGAAGCTTTCTTT.

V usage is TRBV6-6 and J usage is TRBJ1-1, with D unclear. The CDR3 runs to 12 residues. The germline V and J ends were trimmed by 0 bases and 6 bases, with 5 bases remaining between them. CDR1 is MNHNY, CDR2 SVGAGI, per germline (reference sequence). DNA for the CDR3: TGTGCCAGCAGTTACTCACGGTCTGAAGCTTTCTTT. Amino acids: CASSYSRSEAFF.

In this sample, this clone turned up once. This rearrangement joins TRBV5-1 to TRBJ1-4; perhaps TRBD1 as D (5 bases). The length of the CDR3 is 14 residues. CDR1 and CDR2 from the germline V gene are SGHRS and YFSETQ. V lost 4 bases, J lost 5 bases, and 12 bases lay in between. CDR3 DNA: TGCGCCAGCAGCCACCAGGGCCGGAATGAAAAACTGTTTTTT. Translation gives CASSHQGRNEKLFF.

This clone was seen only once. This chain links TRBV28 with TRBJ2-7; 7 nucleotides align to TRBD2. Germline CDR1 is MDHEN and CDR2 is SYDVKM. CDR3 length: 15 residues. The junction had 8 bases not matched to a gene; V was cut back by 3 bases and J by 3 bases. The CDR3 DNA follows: TGTGCCAGCAGTTTGCTTGGACTAGGGCACTACGAGCAGTACTTC. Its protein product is CASSLLGLGHYEQYF.

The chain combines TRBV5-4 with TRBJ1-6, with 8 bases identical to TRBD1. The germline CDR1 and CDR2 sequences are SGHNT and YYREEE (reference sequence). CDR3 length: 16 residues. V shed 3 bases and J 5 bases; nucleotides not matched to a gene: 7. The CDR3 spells CASSYAPGQDNSPLHF. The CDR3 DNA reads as TGTGCCAGCAGCTACGCCCCGGGACAGGATAATTCACCCCTCCACTTT.

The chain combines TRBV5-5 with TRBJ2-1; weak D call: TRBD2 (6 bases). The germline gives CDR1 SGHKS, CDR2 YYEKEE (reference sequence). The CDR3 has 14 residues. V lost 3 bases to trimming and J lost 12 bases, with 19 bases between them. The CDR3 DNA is TGTGCCAGCAGCTGGACCGGGACTCCAAAAGGGCAGTTCTTC. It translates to CASSWTGTPKGQFF.

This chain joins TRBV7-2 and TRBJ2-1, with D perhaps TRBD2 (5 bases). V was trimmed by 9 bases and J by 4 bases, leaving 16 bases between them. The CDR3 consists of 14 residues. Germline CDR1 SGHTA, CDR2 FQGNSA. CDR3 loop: CASNGKISYNEQFF. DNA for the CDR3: TGTGCCAGTAACGGGAAAATAAGTTACAATGAGCAGTTCTTC.

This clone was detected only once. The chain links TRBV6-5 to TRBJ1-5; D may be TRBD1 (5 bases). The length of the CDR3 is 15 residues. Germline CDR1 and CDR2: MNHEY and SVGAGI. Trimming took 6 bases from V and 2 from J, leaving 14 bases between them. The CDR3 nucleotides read TGTGCCAGCAGACCCCAGGGTTATGGCAATCAGCCCCAGCATTTT. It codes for CASRPQGYGNQPQHF.

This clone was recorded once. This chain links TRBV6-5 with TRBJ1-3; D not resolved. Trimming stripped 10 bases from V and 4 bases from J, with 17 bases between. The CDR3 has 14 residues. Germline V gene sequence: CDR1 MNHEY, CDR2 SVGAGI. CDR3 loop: CATIHRGSGNTIYF. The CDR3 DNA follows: TGTGCCACCATACACCGAGGGTCGGGAAACACCATATATTTT.

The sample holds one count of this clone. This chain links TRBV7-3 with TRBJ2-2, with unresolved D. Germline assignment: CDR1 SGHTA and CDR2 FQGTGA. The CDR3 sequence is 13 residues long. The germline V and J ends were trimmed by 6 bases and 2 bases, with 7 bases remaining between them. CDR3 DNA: TGTGCCAGCAGGGGCCTAAACACCGGGGAGCTGTTTTTT. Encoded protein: CASRGLNTGELFF. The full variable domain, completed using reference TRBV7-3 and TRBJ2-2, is GAGVSQTPSNKVTEKGKYVELRCDPISGHTALYWYRQSLGQGPEFLIYFQGTGAADDSGLPNDRFFAVRPEGSVSTLKIQRTERGDSAVYLCASRGLNTGELFFGEGSRLTVL.

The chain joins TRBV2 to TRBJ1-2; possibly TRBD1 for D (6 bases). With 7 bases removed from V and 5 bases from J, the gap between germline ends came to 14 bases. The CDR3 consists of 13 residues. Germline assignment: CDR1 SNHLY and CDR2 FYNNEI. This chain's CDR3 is CASKGVGNYGYTF. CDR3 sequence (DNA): TGTGCCAGCAAGGGGGTGGGGAATTATGGCTACACCTTC.

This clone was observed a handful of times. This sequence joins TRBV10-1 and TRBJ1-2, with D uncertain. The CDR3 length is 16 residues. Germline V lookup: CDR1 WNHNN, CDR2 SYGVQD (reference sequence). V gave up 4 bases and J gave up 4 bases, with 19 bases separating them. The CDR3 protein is CASSVGWSGFCYGYTF. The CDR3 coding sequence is TGCGCCAGCAGTGTTGGGTGGAGCGGGTTTTGCTATGGCTACACCTTC.

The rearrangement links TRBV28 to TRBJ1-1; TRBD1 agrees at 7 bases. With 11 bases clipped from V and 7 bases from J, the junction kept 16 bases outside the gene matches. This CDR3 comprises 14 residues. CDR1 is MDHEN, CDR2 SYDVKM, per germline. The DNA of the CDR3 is TGTGCCTGCGCTCAGGGGGGAAGGGGAGGTGAAGCTTTCTTT. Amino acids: CACAQGGRGGEAFF.

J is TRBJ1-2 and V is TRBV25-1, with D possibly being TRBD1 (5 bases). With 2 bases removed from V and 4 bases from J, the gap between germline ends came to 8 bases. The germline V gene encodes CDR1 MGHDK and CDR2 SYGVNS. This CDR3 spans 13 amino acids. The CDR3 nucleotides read TGTGCCAGCAGTGAAGCAGGGTTCTATGGCTACACCTTC. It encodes CASSEAGFYGYTF.

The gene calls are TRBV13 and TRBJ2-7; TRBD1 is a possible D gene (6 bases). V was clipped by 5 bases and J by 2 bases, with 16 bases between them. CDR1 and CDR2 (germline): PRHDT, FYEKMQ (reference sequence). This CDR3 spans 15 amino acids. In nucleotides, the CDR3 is TGTGCCAGCAGCGCAAGCAGGGGTCCTCCCTACGAGCAGTACTTC. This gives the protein CASSASRGPPYEQYF.

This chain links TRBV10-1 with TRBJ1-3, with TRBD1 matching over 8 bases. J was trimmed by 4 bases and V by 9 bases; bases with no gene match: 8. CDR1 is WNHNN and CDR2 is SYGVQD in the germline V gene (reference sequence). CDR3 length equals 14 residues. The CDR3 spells CARLSTGDGNTIYF. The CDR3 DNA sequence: TGCGCCAGGCTATCGACAGGGGACGGAAACACCATATATTTT.

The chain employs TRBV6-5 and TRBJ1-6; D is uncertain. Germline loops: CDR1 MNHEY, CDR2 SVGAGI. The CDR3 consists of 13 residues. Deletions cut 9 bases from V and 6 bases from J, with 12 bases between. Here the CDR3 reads CASVEGLNSPLHF. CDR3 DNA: TGTGCCAGTGTAGAAGGACTTAATTCACCCCTCCACTTT.

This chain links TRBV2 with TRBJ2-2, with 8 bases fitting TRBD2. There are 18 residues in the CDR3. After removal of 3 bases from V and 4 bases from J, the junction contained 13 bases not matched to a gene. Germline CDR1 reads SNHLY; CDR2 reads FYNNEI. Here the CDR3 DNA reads TGTGCCAGCAGTGACGGATGGCCTAGCGGGTCGGGCACCGGGGAGCTGTTTTTT. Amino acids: CASSDGWPSGSGTGELFF.

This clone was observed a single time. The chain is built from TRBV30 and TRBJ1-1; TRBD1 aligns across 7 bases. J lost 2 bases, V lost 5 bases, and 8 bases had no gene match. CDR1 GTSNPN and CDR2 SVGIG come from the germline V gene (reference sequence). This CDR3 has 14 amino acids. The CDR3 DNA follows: TGTGCCTGGGGCAGGGGGGCGCATAACACTGAAGCTTTCTTT. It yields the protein CAWGRGAHNTEAFF.

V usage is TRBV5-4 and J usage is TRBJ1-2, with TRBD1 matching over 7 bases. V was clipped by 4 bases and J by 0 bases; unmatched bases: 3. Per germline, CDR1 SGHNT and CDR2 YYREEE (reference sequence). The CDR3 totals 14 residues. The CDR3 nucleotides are TGTGCCAGCAGCAAGGGACAGTCTAACTATGGCTACACCTTC. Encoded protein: CASSKGQSNYGYTF.

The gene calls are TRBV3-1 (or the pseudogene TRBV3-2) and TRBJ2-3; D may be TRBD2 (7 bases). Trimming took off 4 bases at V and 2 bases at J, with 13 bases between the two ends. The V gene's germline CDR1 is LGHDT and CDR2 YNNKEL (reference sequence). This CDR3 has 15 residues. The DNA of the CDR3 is TGTGCCAGCAGCCCACGGGGGGCGGACACAGATACGCAGTATTTT. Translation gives CASSPRGADTDTQYF.

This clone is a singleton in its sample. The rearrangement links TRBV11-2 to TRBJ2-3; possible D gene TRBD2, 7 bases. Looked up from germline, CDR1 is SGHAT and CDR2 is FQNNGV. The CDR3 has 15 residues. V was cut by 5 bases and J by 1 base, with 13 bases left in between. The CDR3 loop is CASSQRGGRTDTQYF. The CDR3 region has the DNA TGTGCCAGCAGCCAGAGGGGGGGGCGCACAGATACGCAGTATTTT. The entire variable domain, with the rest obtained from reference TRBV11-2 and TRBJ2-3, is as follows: EAGVAQSPRYKIIEKRQSVAFWCNPISGHATLYWYQQILGQGPKLLIQFQNNGVVDDSQLPKDRFSAERLKGVDSTLKIQPAKLEDSAVYLCASSQRGGRTDTQYFGPGTRLTVL.

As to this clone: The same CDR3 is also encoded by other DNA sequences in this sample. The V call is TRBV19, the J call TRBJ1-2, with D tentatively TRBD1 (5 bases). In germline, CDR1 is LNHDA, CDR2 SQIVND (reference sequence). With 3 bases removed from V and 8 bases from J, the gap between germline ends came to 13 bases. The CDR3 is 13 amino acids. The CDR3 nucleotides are TGTGCCAGTAGTATGGAAGGGGCCAGCGGCTACACCTTC. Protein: CASSMEGASGYTF.

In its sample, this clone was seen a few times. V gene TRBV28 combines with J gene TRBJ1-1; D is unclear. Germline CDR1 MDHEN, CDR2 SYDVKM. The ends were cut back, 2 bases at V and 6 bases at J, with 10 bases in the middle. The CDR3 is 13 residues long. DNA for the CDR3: TGTGCCAGCAGTTTACGGAGGAAAGCTGAAGCTTTCTTT. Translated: CASSLRRKAEAFF. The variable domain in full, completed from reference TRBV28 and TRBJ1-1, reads DVKVTQSSRYLVKRTGEKVFLECVQDMDHENMFWYRQDPGLGLRLIYFSYDVKMKEKGDIPEGYSVSREKKERFSLILESASTNQTSMYLCASSLRRKAEAFFGQGTRLTVV.

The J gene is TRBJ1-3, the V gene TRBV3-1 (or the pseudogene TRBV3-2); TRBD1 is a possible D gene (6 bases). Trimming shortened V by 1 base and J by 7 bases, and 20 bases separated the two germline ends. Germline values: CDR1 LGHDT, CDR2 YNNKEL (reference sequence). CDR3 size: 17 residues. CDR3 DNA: TGTGCCAGCAGCCAAGTCTTCGGGGGGCACCGGAGGAACACCATATATTTT. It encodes CASSQVFGGHRRNTIYF.

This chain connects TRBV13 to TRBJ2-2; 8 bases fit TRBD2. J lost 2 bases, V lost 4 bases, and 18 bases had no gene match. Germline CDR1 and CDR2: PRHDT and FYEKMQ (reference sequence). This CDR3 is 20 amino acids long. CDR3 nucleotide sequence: TGTGCCAGCAGCTCCCGACTAAGTTCGCGGGGGGAGCAAAACACCGGGGAGCTGTTTTTT. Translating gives CASSSRLSSRGEQNTGELFF.

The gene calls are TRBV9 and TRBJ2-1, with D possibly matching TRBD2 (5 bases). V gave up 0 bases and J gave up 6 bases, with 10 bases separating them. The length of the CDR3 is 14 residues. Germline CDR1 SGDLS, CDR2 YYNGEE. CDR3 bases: TGTGCCAGCAGCGTAGAAGGGAGAGGCAATGAGCAGTTCTTC. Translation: CASSVEGRGNEQFF. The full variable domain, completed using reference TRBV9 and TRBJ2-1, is DSGVTQTPKHLITATGQRVTLRCSPRSGDLSVYWYQQSLDQGLQFLIQYYNGEERAKGNILERFSAQQFPDLHSELNLSSLELGDSALYFCASSVEGRGNEQFFGPGTRLTVL.

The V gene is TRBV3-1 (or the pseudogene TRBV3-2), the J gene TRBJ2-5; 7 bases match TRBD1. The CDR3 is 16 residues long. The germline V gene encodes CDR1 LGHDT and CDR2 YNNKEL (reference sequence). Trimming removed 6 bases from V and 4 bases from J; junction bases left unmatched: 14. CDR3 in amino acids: CASSPKLKTGLETQYF. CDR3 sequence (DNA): TGTGCCAGCAGTCCCAAACTCAAGACAGGGTTAGAGACCCAGTACTTC.

The CDR3 nucleotides read TGTGCCAGCAGTTCCATCGGGTACTTGAACACTGAAGCTTTCTTT. Protein sequence: CASSSIGYLNTEAFF. The V gene is TRBV28, the J gene TRBJ1-1, with D hard to call. In germline, CDR1 is MDHEN, CDR2 SYDVKM. This CDR3 is built from 15 residues. The V and J ends lost 4 bases and 0 bases respectively, with 12 bases between them.